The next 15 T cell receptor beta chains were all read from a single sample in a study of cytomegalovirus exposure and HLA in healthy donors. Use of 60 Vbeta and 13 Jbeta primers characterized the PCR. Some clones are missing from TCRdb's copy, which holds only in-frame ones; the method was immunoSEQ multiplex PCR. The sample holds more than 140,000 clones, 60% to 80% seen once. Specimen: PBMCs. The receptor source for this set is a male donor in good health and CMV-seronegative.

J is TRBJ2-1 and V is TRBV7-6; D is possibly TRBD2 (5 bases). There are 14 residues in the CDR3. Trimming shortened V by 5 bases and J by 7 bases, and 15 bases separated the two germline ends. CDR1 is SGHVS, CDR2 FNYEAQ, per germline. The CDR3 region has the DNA TGTGCCAGCAGCGGCGGGTCCCATGGGAATGAGCAGTTCTTC. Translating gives CASSGGSHGNEQFF.

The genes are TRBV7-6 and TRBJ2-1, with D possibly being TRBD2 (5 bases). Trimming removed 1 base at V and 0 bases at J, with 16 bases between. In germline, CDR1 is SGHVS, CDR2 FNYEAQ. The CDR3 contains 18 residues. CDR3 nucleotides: TGTGCCAGCAGCTTAGAGGCGAGCGGATGGGGCTCCTACAATGAGCAGTTCTTC. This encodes CASSLEASGWGSYNEQFF.

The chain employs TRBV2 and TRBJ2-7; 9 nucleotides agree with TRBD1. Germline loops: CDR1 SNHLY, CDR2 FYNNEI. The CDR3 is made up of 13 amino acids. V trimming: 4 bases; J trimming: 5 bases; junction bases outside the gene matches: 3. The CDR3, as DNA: TGTGCCAGCAGTGGACAGGGGGGCGACGAGCAGTACTTC. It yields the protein CASSGQGGDEQYF. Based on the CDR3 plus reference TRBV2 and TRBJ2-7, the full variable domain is EPEVTQTPSHQVTQMGQEVILRCVPISNHLYFYWYRQILGQKVEFLVSFYNNEISEKSEIFDDQFSVERPDGSNFTLKIRSTKLEDSAMYFCASSGQGGDEQYFGPGTRLTVT.

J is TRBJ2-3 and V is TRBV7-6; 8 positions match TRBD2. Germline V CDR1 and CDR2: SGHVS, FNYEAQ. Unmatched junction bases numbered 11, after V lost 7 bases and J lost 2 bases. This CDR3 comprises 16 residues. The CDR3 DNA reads TGTGCCAGCACTCCCGGGGAGCGGGGGCCCACAGATACGCAGTATTTT. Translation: CASTPGERGPTDTQYF.

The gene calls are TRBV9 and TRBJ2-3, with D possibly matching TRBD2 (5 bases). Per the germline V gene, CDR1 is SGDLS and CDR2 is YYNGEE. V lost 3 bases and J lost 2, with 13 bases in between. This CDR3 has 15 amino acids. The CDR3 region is CASSAAVAPTDTQYF. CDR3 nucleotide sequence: TGTGCCAGCAGCGCCGCCGTAGCGCCCACAGATACGCAGTATTTT.

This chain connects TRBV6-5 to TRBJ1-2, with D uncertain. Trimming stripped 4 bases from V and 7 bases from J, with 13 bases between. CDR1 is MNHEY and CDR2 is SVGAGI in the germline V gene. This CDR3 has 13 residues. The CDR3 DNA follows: TGTGCCAGCAGTTTAGCGGAGTCGGGTGGCTACACCTTC. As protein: CASSLAESGGYTF.

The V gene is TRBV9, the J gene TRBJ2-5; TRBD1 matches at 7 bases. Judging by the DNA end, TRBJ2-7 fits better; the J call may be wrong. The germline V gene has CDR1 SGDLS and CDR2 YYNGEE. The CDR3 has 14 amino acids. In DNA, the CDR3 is TGTGCCAGCAGCGTAGAAGGGGACAGTTACGAGCAGTACTTC. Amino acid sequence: CASSVEGDSYEQYF.

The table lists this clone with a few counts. CDR3 sequence reads: CASSPYRTSGVVAGETQYF. The CDR3 DNA reads TGTGCCAGCAGTCCATACAGGACTAGCGGGGTGGTGGCAGGGGAGACCCAGTACTTC. The V and J genes are TRBV28 and TRBJ2-5, with 12 nucleotides matching TRBD2. Losses at the gene ends were 5 bases for V and 5 bases for J; bases not matched to a gene: 18. The CDR3 consists of 19 residues. Germline values: CDR1 MDHEN, CDR2 SYDVKM.

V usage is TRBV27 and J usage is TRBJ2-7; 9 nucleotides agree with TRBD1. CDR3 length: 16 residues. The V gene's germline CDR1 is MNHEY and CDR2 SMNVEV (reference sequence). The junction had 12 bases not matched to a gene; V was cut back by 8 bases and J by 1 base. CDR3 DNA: TGTGCCAGCGGCCCGGTGGACAGGGGAAATTCCTACGAGCAGTACTTC. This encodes CASGPVDRGNSYEQYF.

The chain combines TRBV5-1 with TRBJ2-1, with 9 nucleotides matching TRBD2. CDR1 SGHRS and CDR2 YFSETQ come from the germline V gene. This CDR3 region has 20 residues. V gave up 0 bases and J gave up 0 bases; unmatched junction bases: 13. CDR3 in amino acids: CASSLGRGWGSGSSYNEQFF. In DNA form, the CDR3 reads TGCGCCAGCAGCTTGGGGCGCGGGTGGGGTAGCGGGAGCTCCTACAATGAGCAGTTCTTC.

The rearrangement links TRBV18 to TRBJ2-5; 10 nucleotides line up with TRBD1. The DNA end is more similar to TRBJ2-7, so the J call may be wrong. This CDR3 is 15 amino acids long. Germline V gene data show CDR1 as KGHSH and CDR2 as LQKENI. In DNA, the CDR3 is TGTGCCAGCTCAGTAACGACAGGGGGCTCTCACGAGCAGTACTTC. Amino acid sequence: CASSVTTGGSHEQYF.

This chain's CDR3 is CASTVRGGGVNEQFF. The CDR3 bases are TGTGCCAGCACCGTCCGAGGAGGGGGCGTCAATGAGCAGTTCTTC. The chain is built from TRBV9 and TRBJ2-1; TRBD1 might be the D (7 bases). Trimming removed 6 bases at V and 6 bases at J, with 19 bases between. Germline CDR1 and CDR2: SGDLS and YYNGEE. The CDR3 is 15 amino acids.

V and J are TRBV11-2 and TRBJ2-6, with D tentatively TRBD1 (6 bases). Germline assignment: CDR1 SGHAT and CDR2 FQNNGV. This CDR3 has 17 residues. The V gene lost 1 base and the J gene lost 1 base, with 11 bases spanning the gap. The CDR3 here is CASSLAQRGSGANVLTF. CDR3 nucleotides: TGTGCCAGCAGCTTAGCCCAAAGGGGGTCTGGGGCCAACGTCCTGACTTTC.

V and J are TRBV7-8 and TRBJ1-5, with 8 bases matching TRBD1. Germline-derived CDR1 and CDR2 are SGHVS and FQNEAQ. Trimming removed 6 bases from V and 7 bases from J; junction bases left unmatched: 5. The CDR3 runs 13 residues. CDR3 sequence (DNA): TGTGCCAGCAGGTCAGGGGGCTGGCAGCCCCAGCATTTT. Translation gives CASRSGGWQPQHF.

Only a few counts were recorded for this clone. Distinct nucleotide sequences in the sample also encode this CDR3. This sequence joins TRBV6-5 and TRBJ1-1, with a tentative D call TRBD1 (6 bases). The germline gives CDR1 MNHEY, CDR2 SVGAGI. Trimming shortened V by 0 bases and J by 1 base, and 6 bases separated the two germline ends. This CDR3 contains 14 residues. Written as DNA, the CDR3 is TGTGCCAGCAGTTACTCGACAGGGAACACTGAAGCTTTCTTT. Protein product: CASSYSTGNTEAFF.